The source of this T cell receptor (beta chain) is a study of blood T cells in healthy people across ages. Study observations and caveats: Donors of long life had a larger count of naive CD4+ cells and greater diversity than aged donors. Age advanced and TCR beta diversity per million T cells fell, roughly linearly.

Donors ranged from about 6 to 90 years old and were healthy Caucasians in Russia. PCR was performed a second time for about 7 to 12 cycles using a sample-barcoded 5' primer and a J-beta primer mix. TCRdb re-called the 5' RACE reads with MiXCR, one entry per CDR3 protein. The sample lists fewer than 2 million distinct CDR3 sequences; about 39% were seen once. Comments on this clonotype: No antigen is known for it.

Germline CDR1 and CDR2: DFQATT and SNEGSKA (reference sequence). CDR3 length: 12 residues. V shed 8 bases and J 4 bases; nucleotides not matched to a gene: 3. The sequence derives from a human donor in good health. What was sequenced was blood. V and J are TRBV20-1 and TRBJ2-1, with TRBD1 matching 9 bases. The CDR3 spells CSSGTGYNEQFF. CDR3 DNA sequence: TGCAGTTCCGGGACAGGGTACAATGAGCAGTTCTTC.